The 30 T cell receptor beta chains listed next were all sequenced from one sample in a study of vaccination and CD4 T cells after COVID-19. Sequenced with the Oncomine TCR Beta short-read assay was DNA taken from cultured CD4+ T cells. Each CDR3 protein gets one entry after TCRdb re-called the PCR reads with MiXCR. The sample contains under 20,000 distinct CDR3 sequences, approximately 40% of which appear only once. Specified treatment: roughly 10-day PBMC culture with coronavirus spike peptide pools or control peptides (ViraFEST assay). Antigens for these TCRs are unknown. Sample: cultured CD4+ T cells from blood. These receptors were obtained from a human donor with COVID-19.

V is TRBV24-1 and J is TRBJ2-2; the D gene is possibly TRBD1 (7 bases). Trimming removed 2 bases at V and 9 bases at J, with 24 bases between. The CDR3 totals 18 residues. In germline, CDR1 is KGHDR, CDR2 SFDVKD. The CDR3 reads CATSDSPFWQGGLRELFF. The CDR3 bases are TGTGCCACCAGTGATTCCCCCTTTTGGCAGGGGGGTTTGCGGGAGCTGTTTTTT.

J is TRBJ2-2 and V is TRBV6-1; 9 positions match TRBD2. Germline CDR1 MNHNS, CDR2 SASEGT. This CDR3 spans 19 amino acids. After removal of 6 bases from V and 0 bases from J, the junction contained 14 bases not matched to a gene. CDR3 DNA sequence: TGTGCCAGCAGCGGCCGTGATTTTGGCGGGGGGGCGAACACCGGGGAGCTGTTTTTT. Translated: CASSGRDFGGGANTGELFF.

This clonotype showed up just once. The CDR3 nucleotides read TGTGCCAGCAGCCGACGGGGACAGGGGGTGGATGCAGCTTTCTTT. The encoded protein is CASSRRGQGVDAAFF. This rearrangement joins TRBV11-3 to TRBJ1-1, with 11 bases fitting TRBD1. J gave up 10 bases and V 5 bases, and 12 bases lay outside the gene matches. Germline V gene sequence: CDR1 SGHNT, CDR2 YENEEA. There are 15 residues in the CDR3.

CDR3 bases: TGTGCCTCGAGACCCCGCACAGATACGCAGTATTTT. Protein: CASRPRTDTQYF. This chain uses TRBV30 with TRBJ2-3; D not resolved. The CDR3 loop spans 12 amino acids. V dropped 7 bases and J dropped 1 base, with 9 bases sitting between them. CDR1 and CDR2 from the germline V gene are GTSNPN and SVGIG (reference sequence).

The chain has TRBV30 and TRBJ1-6, with D perhaps TRBD1 (6 bases). This CDR3 has 21 amino acids. Trimming removed 0 bases at V and 0 bases at J, with 24 bases between. The germline CDR1 and CDR2 sequences are GTSNPN and SVGIG (reference sequence). This CDR3 is CAWSVDGISGEKDSYNSPLHF. CDR3 in DNA: TGTGCCTGGAGTGTAGATGGGATTTCAGGGGAAAAAGACTCCTATAATTCACCCCTCCACTTT.

This clonotype was counted only a few times. For the CDR3, the DNA is TGTGCCAGCAGTTTGGACAGGGGGCAAGATCAGCCCCAGCATTTT. Amino acids: CASSLDRGQDQPQHF. The rearrangement uses TRBV7-2 and TRBJ1-5, with 11 bases matching TRBD1. Germline loops: CDR1 SGHTA, CDR2 FQGNSA. The CDR3 consists of 15 residues. V gave up 6 bases and J gave up 5 bases; unmatched junction bases: 6.

This rearrangement joins TRBV18 to TRBJ1-1; D might be TRBD1 (5 bases). V lost 2 bases, J lost 5 bases, and 21 bases lay in between. There are 17 residues in the CDR3. Germline CDR1 reads KGHSH; CDR2 reads LQKENI. CDR3 sequence: CASSPRTPGGGWTEAFF. The DNA for the CDR3 is TGTGCCAGCTCACCAAGGACTCCGGGTGGGGGATGGACTGAAGCTTTCTTT.

This clonotype has just a few counts. The V and J genes are TRBV11-2 and TRBJ1-6, with D hard to call. The ends were cut back, 1 base at V and 6 bases at J, with 7 bases in the middle. CDR1 is SGHAT and CDR2 is FQNNGV in the germline V gene. CDR3 length: 14 residues. CDR3 nucleotides: TGTGCCAGCAGCTTAGGGACTGTTAATTCACCCCTCCACTTT. Translation: CASSLGTVNSPLHF.

The gene calls are TRBV5-4 and TRBJ2-1, with 15 nucleotides matching TRBD2. Losses at the gene ends were 4 bases for V and 13 bases for J; bases not matched to a gene: 9. This CDR3 comprises 15 residues. CDR1 is SGHNT, CDR2 YYREEE, per germline (reference sequence). The CDR3 DNA is TGTGCCAGCAGCAGCGGGACTAGCGGGGGGACGCTACAGTTCTTC. This sequence encodes CASSSGTSGGTLQFF. Variable domain in full (rest from reference TRBV5-4 and TRBJ2-1): ETGVTQSPTHLIKTRGQQVTLRCSSQSGHNTVSWYQQALGQGPQFIFQYYREEENGRGNFPPRFSGLQFPNYSSELNVNALELDDSALYLCASSSGTSGGTLQFFGPGTRLTVL.

This clonotype was seen only a few times. Here the CDR3 DNA reads TGTGCCAGTAGCACCCAGGACAGCTATGGCTACACCTTC. The encoded protein is CASSTQDSYGYTF. The chain joins TRBV19 to TRBJ1-2; tentative D call: TRBD1 (6 bases). Germline lookup yields CDR1 LNHDA and CDR2 SQIVND (reference sequence). With 6 bases removed from V and 4 bases from J, the gap between germline ends came to 12 bases. This CDR3 has 13 amino acids.

The chain links TRBV11-2 to TRBJ2-7; possibly TRBD2 for D (6 bases). V was cut by 5 bases and J by 0 bases, with 11 bases left in between. Germline V CDR1 and CDR2: SGHAT, FQNNGV. CDR3 length equals 14 residues. DNA for the CDR3: TGTGCCAGCAGCCCTCTCGGGGGCTCCTACGAGCAGTACTTC. Protein: CASSPLGGSYEQYF. The complete variable domain, with remaining parts taken from reference TRBV11-2 and TRBJ2-7, reads EAGVAQSPRYKIIEKRQSVAFWCNPISGHATLYWYQQILGQGPKLLIQFQNNGVVDDSQLPKDRFSAERLKGVDSTLKIQPAKLEDSAVYLCASSPLGGSYEQYFGPGTRLTVT.

The rearrangement joins TRBV4-2 to TRBJ1-4; 11 bases align to TRBD1. V lost 0 bases, J lost 7 bases, and 7 bases stayed unmatched. The CDR3 extends over 17 amino acids. The V gene's germline CDR1 is LGHNA and CDR2 YNFKEQ. This chain's CDR3 is CASSQDAAGTGGEKLFF. The DNA of the CDR3 is TGTGCCAGCAGCCAAGATGCCGCCGGGACAGGGGGTGAAAAACTGTTTTTT.

There are a few counts of this clonotype. The gene calls are TRBV7-2 and TRBJ1-5; the D is unclear. The V gene lost 3 bases and the J gene lost 3 bases, with 15 bases spanning the gap. CDR3 length: 16 residues. Per the germline V gene, CDR1 is SGHTA and CDR2 is FQGNSA. The CDR3 bases are TGTGCCAGCAGCTTTGTACCGGGTTCGTCCAATCAGCCCCAGCATTTT. Residues: CASSFVPGSSNQPQHF.

This chain links TRBV14 with TRBJ2-5, with D maybe TRBD2 (7 bases). Germline CDR1 and CDR2: SGHDN and FVKESK. This CDR3 is 18 amino acids long. V gave up 5 bases and J gave up 2 bases, with 24 bases separating them. CDR3 sequence reads: CASSTRPLIQGLQETQYF. The CDR3 DNA reads TGTGCCAGCAGCACGCGACCCCTCATACAGGGACTACAAGAGACCCAGTACTTC.

The chain couples TRBV28 to TRBJ1-2, with D perhaps matching TRBD1 (5 bases). The V gene's germline CDR1 is MDHEN and CDR2 SYDVKM. The CDR3 consists of 14 residues. V lost 4 bases to trimming and J lost 4 bases, with 13 bases between them. The CDR3: CASSSGDVSYGYTF. The CDR3, as DNA: TGTGCCAGCAGTTCGGGGGATGTGAGCTATGGCTACACCTTC.

This clonotype was seen only a few times. The rearrangement uses TRBV7-2 and TRBJ1-2, with 10 bases fitting TRBD1. Per germline, CDR1 SGHTA and CDR2 FQGNSA. The CDR3 is made up of 15 amino acids. V trimming: 4 bases; J trimming: 3 bases; junction bases outside the gene matches: 5. CDR3 sequence (DNA): TGTGCCAGCAGCTCCGGGACAGGGGCCCACTATGGCTACACCTTC. It is translated as CASSSGTGAHYGYTF.

This clonotype was counted between two and nine times. In DNA, the CDR3 is TGCAGTGCATATGACAGGACCTCTTATCGCTACACCTTC. Protein: CSAYDRTSYRYTF. The chain links TRBV20-1 to TRBJ1-2; D perhaps matches TRBD1 (6 bases). The CDR3 is 13 amino acids. CDR1 is DFQATT and CDR2 is SNEGSKA in the germline V gene (reference sequence). Trimming stripped 6 bases from V and 9 bases from J, with 20 bases between.

This clonotype has a handful of counts. The chain employs TRBV6-5 and TRBJ1-4, with D perhaps matching TRBD1 (5 bases). Germline V lookup: CDR1 MNHEY, CDR2 SVGAGI. The CDR3 is 16 amino acids. V was trimmed by 1 base and J by 4 bases, leaving 13 bases between them. The CDR3 DNA is TGTGCCAGCAGTTACTGGGGGGGAGGGGATAATGAAAAACTGTTTTTT. Protein sequence: CASSYWGGGDNEKLFF.

This clonotype occurred a few times. The gene calls are TRBV20-1 and TRBJ1-6; possible D gene TRBD1, 5 bases. This CDR3 comprises 15 residues. V lost 6 bases and J 10 bases, leaving 22 bases between the germline ends. Germline V gene sequence: CDR1 DFQATT, CDR2 SNEGSKA (reference sequence). This CDR3 is CSAVGGVVSISPLHF. The DNA for the CDR3 is TGCAGTGCCGTGGGGGGGGTGGTATCAATCTCACCCCTCCACTTT.

This chain connects TRBV11-3 to TRBJ1-2; maybe TRBD1 (6 bases). Germline CDR1 SGHNT, CDR2 YENEEA. Trimming cost V 5 bases and J 4 bases, with 20 bases left between them. This CDR3 region has 16 residues. The CDR3 DNA reads as TGTGCCAGCAGCAAGAGGGCCCGGGACATGAGCTATGGCTACACCTTC. It translates to CASSKRARDMSYGYTF.

The sample holds a few counts of this clonotype. This chain uses TRBV6-2 or TRBV6-3 with TRBJ2-5; TRBD2 aligns across 11 bases. This CDR3 has 16 amino acids. The V gene's germline CDR1 is MNHEY and CDR2 SVGEGT. The junction had 5 bases not matched to a gene; V was cut back by 0 bases and J by 5 bases. This CDR3 is CASSYSSGGALETQYF. DNA for the CDR3: TGTGCCAGCAGTTACTCTAGCGGGGGGGCGCTTGAGACCCAGTACTTC.

This CDR3 is CASSLGATGGYTF. The CDR3 DNA follows: TGTGCCAGCAGTTTAGGGGCAACGGGGGGCTACACCTTC. The chain couples TRBV12-3 or TRBV12-4 to TRBJ1-2; D call uncertain. The CDR3 loop spans 13 amino acids. V was trimmed by 1 base and J by 8 bases, leaving 11 bases between them.

The chain employs TRBV6-1 and TRBJ2-1, with TRBD1 matching over 11 bases. This CDR3 comprises 17 residues. The V and J ends lost 5 bases and 8 bases, in that order; junction bases with no gene match: 14. Per the germline V gene, CDR1 is MNHNS and CDR2 is SASEGT. The CDR3 nucleotides read TGTGCCAGCAGTACGGGACAGGGGGTTTCTTGGTTCGATGAGCAGTTCTTC. The encoded protein is CASSTGQGVSWFDEQFF.

The chain carries TRBV6-2 or TRBV6-3 and TRBJ2-5; D gene ambiguous. Germline CDR1 MNHEY, CDR2 SVGEGT. The CDR3 sequence is 16 residues long. Trimming left V 1 base short and J 0 bases short, with 12 bases between. The CDR3 DNA is TGTGCCAGCAGTTACTATCGACGCCCAGACCAAGAGACCCAGTACTTC. Amino acids: CASSYYRRPDQETQYF.

The rearrangement links TRBV20-1 to TRBJ2-3; TRBD1 matches 9 bases. This CDR3 comprises 15 residues. Germline CDR1 reads DFQATT; CDR2 reads SNEGSKA (reference sequence). J gave up 6 bases and V 6 bases, and 13 bases lay outside the gene matches. Written as DNA, the CDR3 is TGCAGTGCCGCGGACAGGGGCTCTTGGGCGGATACGCAGTATTTT. It codes for CSAADRGSWADTQYF.

This rearrangement joins TRBV6-5 to TRBJ2-7; 9 bases align to TRBD2. Unmatched junction bases numbered 16, after V lost 4 bases and J lost 6 bases. Germline V gene sequence: CDR1 MNHEY, CDR2 SVGAGI. The CDR3 is made up of 17 amino acids. CDR3 amino acids: CASSWKQPGLALGEQYF. CDR3 nucleotide sequence: TGTGCCAGCAGTTGGAAACAACCGGGACTAGCTCTGGGCGAGCAGTACTTC.

This clonotype was seen only a few times. This sequence joins TRBV24-1 and TRBJ2-2; D possibly matches TRBD1 or TRBD2 (5 bases each). The CDR3 is made up of 16 amino acids. Trimming pared 3 bases from V and 0 bases from J, leaving 10 bases between. The germline CDR1 and CDR2 sequences are KGHDR and SFDVKD. The DNA for the CDR3 is TGTGCCACCAGTGATGGGGGATTAACGAACACCGGGGAGCTGTTTTTT. Translation: CATSDGGLTNTGELFF.

V and J are TRBV11-3 and TRBJ2-2; D gene unclear. The CDR3 is 15 amino acids. Germline CDR1 SGHNT, CDR2 YENEEA. V was trimmed by 0 bases and J by 7 bases, leaving 12 bases between them. CDR3 sequence (DNA): TGTGCCAGCAGCTTAGACGGCTATTTTGACGGGGAGCTGTTTTTT. Translation gives CASSLDGYFDGELFF.

The chain carries TRBV12-3 or TRBV12-4 and TRBJ1-2; TRBD1 aligns across 8 bases. The CDR3 is made up of 15 amino acids. V was clipped by 3 bases and J by 1 base; unmatched bases: 4. The CDR3 loop is CASSFRDRSNYGYTF. The CDR3 bases are TGTGCCAGCAGTTTCCGGGACAGGAGTAACTATGGCTACACCTTC.

Only a few counts were recorded for this clonotype. The chain has TRBV24-1 and TRBJ2-5; 10 bases map to TRBD1. V was clipped by 10 bases and J by 3 bases; unmatched bases: 7. Germline-derived CDR1 and CDR2 are KGHDR and SFDVKD. The CDR3 spans 14 residues. The CDR3 protein is CATATGTGEETQYF. The CDR3 DNA follows: TGTGCCACAGCCACCGGGACAGGGGAAGAGACCCAGTACTTC.